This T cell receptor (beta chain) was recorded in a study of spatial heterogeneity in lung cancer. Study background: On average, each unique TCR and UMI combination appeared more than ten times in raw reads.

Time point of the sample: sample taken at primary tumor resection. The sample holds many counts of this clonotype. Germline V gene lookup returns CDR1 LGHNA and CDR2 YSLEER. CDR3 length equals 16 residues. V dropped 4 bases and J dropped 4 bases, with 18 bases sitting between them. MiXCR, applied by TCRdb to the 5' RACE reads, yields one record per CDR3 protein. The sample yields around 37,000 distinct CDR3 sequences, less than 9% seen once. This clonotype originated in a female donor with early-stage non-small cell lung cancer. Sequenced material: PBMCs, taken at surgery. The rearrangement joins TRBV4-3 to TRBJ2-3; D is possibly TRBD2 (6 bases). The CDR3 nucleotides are TGCGCCAGCAGCCCCCGGAACGGCGGGAACGCAGATACGCAGTATTTT. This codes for CASSPRNGGNADTQYF.